This T cell receptor beta chain appears in the sequencing data of a study of shared clonotypes between healthy human individuals. Terminally differentiated effector memory CD45RA+ cells were excluded from the naive CD8 cells, which were CD45RO-negative and positively selected for CCR7. This CDR3 is built from 14 residues. V was trimmed by 3 bases and J by 5 bases, leaving 11 bases between them. Germline V gives CDR1 MDHEN, CDR2 SYDVKM. Sequenced by immunoSEQ multiplex PCR; TCRdb stores in-frame clones only, minus some. The sample consists of some 2.1 million clones, approximately 92% of them appearing once. General study points: When compared with the clonotypes that were shared by all four sorted-subset donors, the non-shared clonotypes turned out to have lower generation probabilities.

Comments on this clone: Antigen: not known.

The source is a man between 18 and 29 years old in good health. Some clones in this sample may be carry-over from other donors' samples. Sequenced: naive CD8+ T cells from PBMCs. The V call is TRBV28, the J call TRBJ2-1; a weak D match, TRBD1 (6 bases). The CDR3 spells CASSFQGHNNEQFF. DNA of the CDR3: TGTGCCAGCAGTTTTCAGGGGCATAACAATGAGCAGTTCTTC. The entire variable domain, with the rest obtained from reference TRBV28 and TRBJ2-1, is as follows: DVKVTQSSRYLVKRTGEKVFLECVQDMDHENMFWYRQDPGLGLRLIYFSYDVKMKEKGDIPEGYSVSREKKERFSLILESASTNQTSMYLCASSFQGHNNEQFFGPGTRLTVL.